This T cell receptor beta chain appears in the sequencing data of a study of T-cell memory formation after mild COVID-19. Between the trimmed V and J ends, which lost 6 bases and 1 base, there was a span of 9 bases. Germline V gene lookup returns CDR1 MNHEY and CDR2 SVGAGI. There are 13 residues in the CDR3. TCRdb reprocessed the 5' RACE reads via MiXCR and lists one record per CDR3 protein. The sample comprises around 320,000 distinct CDR3 sequences, around 30% of which are singletons, and roughly 14% rests with the top ten. This clonotype was counted between two and nine times. The receptor was derived from an adult woman who had mild COVID-19 (a few samples of this study predate the infection). Cell type and time point are not known. V is TRBV6-5 and J is TRBJ2-5; D unresolved. Source material: PBMCs or a T cell subset sorted from them (not recorded which). CDR3 loop: CASRPNTQETQYF. The CDR3 bases are TGTGCCAGCAGACCAAACACCCAAGAGACCCAGTACTTC.